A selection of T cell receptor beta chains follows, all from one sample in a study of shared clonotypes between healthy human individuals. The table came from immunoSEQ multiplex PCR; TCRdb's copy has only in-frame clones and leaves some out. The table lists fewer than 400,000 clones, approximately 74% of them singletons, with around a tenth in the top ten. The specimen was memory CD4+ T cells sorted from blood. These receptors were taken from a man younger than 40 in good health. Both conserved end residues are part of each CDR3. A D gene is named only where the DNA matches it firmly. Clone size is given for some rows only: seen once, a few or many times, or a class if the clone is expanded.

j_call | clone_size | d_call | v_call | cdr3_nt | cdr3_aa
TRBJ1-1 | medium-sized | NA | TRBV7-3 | TGTGCCACTTCGAGGGAGGGATTGAACACTGAAGCTTTCTTT | CATSREGLNTEAFF
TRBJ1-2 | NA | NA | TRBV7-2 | TGTGCCAGCAGCTCGGCAACGGGACTGAGGATCACGGGCTACACCTTC | CASSSATGLRITGYTF
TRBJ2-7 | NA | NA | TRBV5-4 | TGTGCCAGCAGCTTGGTAGGTGACTTCTCCTACGAGCAGTACTTC | CASSLVGDFSYEQYF
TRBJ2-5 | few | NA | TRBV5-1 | TGCGCCAGCAGCCCCGGTCACGCCCAAGAGACCCAGTACTTC | CASSPGHAQETQYF
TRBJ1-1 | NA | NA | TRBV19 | TGTGCCAGTAGTATCTCCCTCGGGGGGCTACGTAACACTGAAGCTTTCTTT | CASSISLGGLRNTEAFF
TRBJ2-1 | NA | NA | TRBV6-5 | TGTGCCAGCAGTCGGGGACTCTACAATGAGCAGTTCTTC | CASSRGLYNEQFF
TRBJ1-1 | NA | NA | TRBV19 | TGTGCCAGTAGTATAGTGAGGAACACTGAAGCTTTCTTT | CASSIVRNTEAFF
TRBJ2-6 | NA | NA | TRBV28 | TGTGCCAGCAGTTTACAATACTCTGGGGCCAACGTCCTGACTTTC | CASSLQYSGANVLTF
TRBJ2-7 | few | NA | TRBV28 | TGTGCCAGCTTAGTTGCAGGGGACTCCTACGAGCAGTACTTC | CASLVAGDSYEQYF
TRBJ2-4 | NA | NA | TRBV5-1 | TGCGCCAGCAGCTTGGTAGGCGGCCAGGCCAAAAACATTCAGTACTTC | CASSLVGGQAKNIQYF
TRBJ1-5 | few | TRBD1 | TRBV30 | TGTGCCTGGAGTGTACAGGGGGCCGTGAGCAATCAGCCCCAGCATTTT | CAWSVQGAVSNQPQHF
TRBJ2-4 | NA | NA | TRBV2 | TGTGCCAGCAGTGAACCTACAGGGTTTCTCAAAAACATTCAGTACTTC | CASSEPTGFLKNIQYF
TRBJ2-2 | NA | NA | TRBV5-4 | TGTGCCAGCAGCTTGGATGGGGCCGGGGAGCTGTTTTTT | CASSLDGAGELFF
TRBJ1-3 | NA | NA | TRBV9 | TGTGCCAGCAGCCCCGGCGGGACTCCTCAGCCTGGAAACACCATATATTTT | CASSPGGTPQPGNTIYF
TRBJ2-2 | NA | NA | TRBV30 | TGTGCCTGGAGTGTTGCCTACACCGGGGAGCTGTTTTTT | CAWSVAYTGELFF
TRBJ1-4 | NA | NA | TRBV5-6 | TGTGCCAGCAGCTTTCCAGAGACCAATGAAAAACTGTTTTTT | CASSFPETNEKLFF
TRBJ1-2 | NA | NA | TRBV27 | TGTGCCAGCAGTATAACTGGTCGGGATGGCTACACCTTC | CASSITGRDGYTF
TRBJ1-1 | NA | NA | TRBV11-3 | TGTGCCAGCAGCTTAGACGGGAACACTGAAGCTTTCTTT | CASSLDGNTEAFF
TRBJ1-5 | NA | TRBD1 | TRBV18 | TGTGCCAGCTCACGAATTGAGGGGGCCCAGCCCCAGCATTTT | CASSRIEGAQPQHF
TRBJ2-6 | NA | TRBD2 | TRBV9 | TGTGCCAGCAGCGTAGCTAGCGGGAGTTGGGCCAACGTCCTGACTTTC | CASSVASGSWANVLTF
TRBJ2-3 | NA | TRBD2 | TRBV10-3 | TGTGCCATCAGGGTTAGCGGGAGGGCCACAGATACGCAGTATTTT | CAIRVSGRATDTQYF
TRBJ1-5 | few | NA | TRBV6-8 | TGTGCCAGATATGACGCGCGTCAGCCCCAGCATTTT | CARYDARQPQHF
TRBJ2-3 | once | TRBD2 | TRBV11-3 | TGTGTCCAAAAGCGGGACGGGCCTACAGATACGCAGTATTTT | CVQKRDGPTDTQYF
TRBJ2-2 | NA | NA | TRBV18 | TGTGCCAGCTCACTGATCACAATCACCGGGGAGCTGTTTTTT | CASSLITITGELFF
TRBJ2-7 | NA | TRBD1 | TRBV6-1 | TGTGCCAGCAGAGACAGGGGACACTCCTACGAGCAGTACTTC | CASRDRGHSYEQYF
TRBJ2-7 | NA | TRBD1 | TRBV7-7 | TGTGCTAGCAGCTCCACAGGGGGCGCCGAGCAGTACTTC | CASSSTGGAEQYF
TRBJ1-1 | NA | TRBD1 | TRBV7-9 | TGTGCCAGCAGCTTATCAGGGGGCGTCCTTTTGAACACTGAAGCTTTCTTT | CASSLSGGVLLNTEAFF
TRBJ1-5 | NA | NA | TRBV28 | TGTGCCAGCAGTTTGGGGGGCAGCAATCAGCCCCAGCATTTT | CASSLGGSNQPQHF
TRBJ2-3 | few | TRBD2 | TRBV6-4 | TGTGCCAGCAGTGCTGGGCGGGAGGCTTCAGATACGCAGTATTTT | CASSAGREASDTQYF
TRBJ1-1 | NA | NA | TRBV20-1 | TGCAGTGCGGGGGGTAGAAACTTT | CSAGGRNF
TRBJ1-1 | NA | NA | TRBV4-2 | TGTGCCAGCAGCCAAGATCTGGGTTTCGCTTTCTTT | CASSQDLGFAFF
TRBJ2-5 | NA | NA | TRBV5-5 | TGTGCCAGCAGCTTGGAAGGGCAAGAGACCCAGTACTTC | CASSLEGQETQYF
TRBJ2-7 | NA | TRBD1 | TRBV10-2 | TGCGCCACCACAGGGGAGTACGAGCAGTACTTC | CATTGEYEQYF
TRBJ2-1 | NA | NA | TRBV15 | TGTGCCACCAGCAGAGAGTTGGACATCCCCTACAATGAGCAGTTCTTC | CATSRELDIPYNEQFF
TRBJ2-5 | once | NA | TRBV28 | TGTGCCAGCAGTCCCCGGGACACCAGGGAGACCCAGTACTTC | CASSPRDTRETQYF
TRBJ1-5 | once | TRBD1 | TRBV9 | TGTGCCAGCAGCGCCGGGACAGGGAGTCAGCCCCAGCATTTT | CASSAGTGSQPQHF
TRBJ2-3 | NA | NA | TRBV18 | TGTGCCAGCTCACCTTTGAACGGGAGAGGGGCAGATACGCAGTATTTT | CASSPLNGRGADTQYF
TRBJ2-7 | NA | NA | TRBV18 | TGTGCCAGCTCACCAGTTCCGGGCTCCTACGAGCAGTACTTC | CASSPVPGSYEQYF
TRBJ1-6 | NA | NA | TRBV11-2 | TGTGCCAGCAGCTTCGGATATAATTCACCCCTCCACTTT | CASSFGYNSPLHF
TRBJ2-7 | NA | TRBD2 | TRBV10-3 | TGTGCCATCAGTGCGCTAGCGGGGGGCTCCTACGAGCAGTACTTC | CAISALAGGSYEQYF
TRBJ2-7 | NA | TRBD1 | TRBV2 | TGTGCCAGCAGCCCAGGACAGGTCTACGAGCAGTACTTC | CASSPGQVYEQYF
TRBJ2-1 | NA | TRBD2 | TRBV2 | TGTGCCAGCAGTGTGACGGCGGGAGCCTACAATGAGCAGTTCTTC | CASSVTAGAYNEQFF
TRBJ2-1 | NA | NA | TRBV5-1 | TGCGCCAGCAGCTTGGCCTCTGATAGTTTATATTCCCGGAATGAGCAGTTCTTC | CASSLASDSLYSRNEQFF
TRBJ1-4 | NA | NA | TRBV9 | TGTGCCAGCAGCGAACGAGGGACCAGCGGATTCGATGAAAAACTGTTTTTT | CASSERGTSGFDEKLFF
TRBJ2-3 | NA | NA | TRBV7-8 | TGTGCCCACAGCGGGCCTAGCACAGATACGCAGTATTTT | CAHSGPSTDTQYF
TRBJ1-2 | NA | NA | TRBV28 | TGTGCCAGCAACAGGGACCCTAGTAGGGGCTACACCTTC | CASNRDPSRGYTF
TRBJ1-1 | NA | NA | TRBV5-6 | TGTGCCAGCAGCTCTCCTCTGGGTGAAGCTTTCTTT | CASSSPLGEAFF